This record concerns one T cell receptor beta chain sequence. What it recognizes is unknown. V dropped 6 bases and J dropped 2 bases, with 11 bases sitting between them. The germline V gene encodes CDR1 MNHEY and CDR2 SVGAGI. The CDR3 runs to 14 residues. The sample originates from a study of T-cell reconstitution after alpha-beta-depleted transplantation in children. General study points: Several hundred expanded graft clones reportedly were the source of alpha-beta T cells about two months after transplant. Newly produced T cells mostly provided counts and TCRbeta diversity after one year, as hyperexpanded clones declined.

Unique molecular identifiers were incorporated during preparation of the TCRbeta library. TCRdb reprocessed the PCR reads via MiXCR and lists one record per CDR3 protein. The sample includes 200,000 or so distinct CDR3 sequences, about 7% of them seen just once. The gene calls are TRBV6-5 and TRBJ2-1; a weak D match, TRBD2 (5 bases). This receptor was obtained from a boy aged 2 to 10 with acute lymphoblastic leukemia, due to receive a stem cell transplant. The source material was PBMCs, sampled before TCRalphabeta/CD19-depleted stem cell transplant. CDR3 sequence (DNA): TGTGCCAGCAGGTACGGGGTAACCTACAATGAGCAGTTCTTC. Residues: CASRYGVTYNEQFF.